The TCR beta chain described here comes from a study of T cell responses to AZD1222 COVID-19 vaccine. Method: immunoSEQ multiplex PCR; TCRdb's copy keeps in-frame clones and lacks some. The sample shows 150,000 to 250,000 clones, approximately 91% of them seen only once. The junction had 10 bases not matched to a gene; V was cut back by 4 bases and J by 7 bases. Germline V lookup: CDR1 SGHTA, CDR2 FQGTGA. The CDR3 is 15 residues long. The TCR originated in an adult who received the AZD1222 COVID-19 vaccine. This material consisted of peripheral blood, taken 28 days after the second AZD1222 dose. This rearrangement joins TRBV7-3 to TRBJ2-1; 7 positions match TRBD1. The CDR3 nucleotides are TGTGCCAGCAGCTCGCTGCTACAGGGGCAAAATGAGCAGTTCTTC. It specifies CASSSLLQGQNEQFF.